These T cell receptor beta chains were read from a single sample in a study of response to subunit inactivated influenza vaccine. MiXCR was run by TCRdb on the RT-PCR reads, yielding one entry per CDR3 protein. The sample holds 530,000 or so distinct CDR3 sequences, around 13% seen once. Sequenced material: PBMCs from blood, taken roughly 12 days after vaccination. The source of these receptors is a man aged 50 to 60 who received an inactivated influenza vaccine. Each CDR3 is given with its conserved first and last residue. A D gene is named only where the DNA matches it firmly. Clone size appears in some rows only: once, few, many, or a class for an expanded clone.

V,size,J,D,DNA,CDR3
TRBV5-1,many,TRBJ2-7,-,TGTGCCAGCAGCCTACAGGGTTCCTACGAGCAGTACTTC,CASSLQGSYEQYF
TRBV6-2/TRBV6-3,few,TRBJ2-7,-,TGTGCCAGCAGTTACGGCGGGTTCTCCTACGAGCAGTACTTC,CASSYGGFSYEQYF
TRBV7-2,few,TRBJ2-3,TRBD1,TGTGCCAGCAGCGCCTCGGGACAGTTAAGCACAGATACGCAGTATTTT,CASSASGQLSTDTQYF
TRBV6-2/TRBV6-3,few,TRBJ1-1,-,TGTGCCAGCAGGAGACCGTACCAGGACACTGAAGCTTTCTTT,CASRRPYQDTEAFF
TRBV7-2,-,TRBJ2-5,TRBD2,TGTGCCAGCAGCTTGCTAGCGGGAGGGCGTGGAGAGACCCAGTACTTC,CASSLLAGGRGETQYF
TRBV27,many,TRBJ2-3,-,TGTGCCAGCAGTCTCCTGGCCGGGCGGATGACAGATACGCAGTATTTT,CASSLLAGRMTDTQYF
TRBV5-1,few,TRBJ2-7,TRBD1,TGCGCCAGCAGCTACCCGGACAGGGGGATTTGGGAGCAGTACTTC,CASSYPDRGIWEQYF
TRBV30,-,TRBJ2-1,-,TGTGCCTCATTCCGGCCCCCATTGAATGAGCAGTTCTTC,CASFRPPLNEQFF
TRBV29-1,-,TRBJ2-1,TRBD1,TGCAGCGTGAAGCCCGGGACAGCGGTCTACAATGAGCAGTTCTTC,CSVKPGTAVYNEQFF
TRBV11-2,few,TRBJ2-7,-,TGTGCCAGCAGCTTATCGAGGCAAATAATAACCTACGAGCAGTACTTC,CASSLSRQIITYEQYF
TRBV12-3/TRBV12-4,-,TRBJ1-2,TRBD1,TGTGCCAGCAGCACAGGGGGCGGATATGGCTACACCTTC,CASSTGGGYGYTF
TRBV20-1,-,TRBJ2-1,-,TGCAGTGCTAGCCGGGGGACCACGCCCGATGAGCAGTTCTTC,CSASRGTTPDEQFF
TRBV28,-,TRBJ2-1,TRBD2,TGTGCCAGCAGTTTTGAGGGAGGGCCCGTCAATGAGCAGTTCTTC,CASSFEGGPVNEQFF
TRBV9,-,TRBJ2-3,-,TGTGCCAGCAGCCCCAGACTCAGTCCGGATACGCAGTATTTT,CASSPRLSPDTQYF
TRBV5-1,-,TRBJ2-5,-,TGCGCCAGCAGCACGTCCAGGACGCTGCAAGAGACCCAGTACTTC,CASSTSRTLQETQYF
TRBV5-5,many,TRBJ2-7,-,TGTGCCAGCAGCTTGGGGGCCCCGCGGTCGGGGGAGCAGTACTTC,CASSLGAPRSGEQYF
TRBV29-1,-,TRBJ1-5,TRBD1,TGCAGCGTACAGGGGAGCAATCAGCCCCAGCATTTT,CSVQGSNQPQHF
TRBV20-1,once,TRBJ2-3,TRBD1,TGCAGTGCTAGTACAGGGGGGACAGATACGCAGTATTTT,CSASTGGTDTQYF
TRBV6-6,many,TRBJ1-2,-,TGTGCCAGCAGCCTCGACTATGGCTACACCTTC,CASSLDYGYTF
TRBV19,-,TRBJ1-1,-,TGTGCCAGTAGCTCAGACACGTATGAAGCTTTCTTT,CASSSDTYEAFF
TRBV4-3,many,TRBJ2-1,TRBD1,TGCGCCAGCAGCCAAGATTTGGGACAGGGAGGCAATGAGCAGTTCTTC,CASSQDLGQGGNEQFF
TRBV20-1,-,TRBJ2-1,TRBD1,TGCAGTGCTAGAGAGCAGGGGGCCGCCTACAATGAGCAGTTCTTC,CSAREQGAAYNEQFF
TRBV2,many,TRBJ2-5,-,TGTGCCAGCAGTGTATCAGCAGAGACCCAGTACTTC,CASSVSAETQYF
TRBV12-3/TRBV12-4,many,TRBJ2-3,-,TGTGCCAGCAGCCTGGGGGACACAGATACGCAGTATTTT,CASSLGDTDTQYF
TRBV15,-,TRBJ2-7,TRBD1,TGTGCCACCAGCTCCCACAGGGGGAGCGAGCAGTACTTC,CATSSHRGSEQYF
TRBV28,many,TRBJ1-5,-,TGTGCCAGCAGTTCGACAGCATATCAGCCCCAGCATTTT,CASSSTAYQPQHF
TRBV5-1,few,TRBJ2-1,-,TGCGCCAGCAGCTTGGTTGGAGGAGGCTCCTACAATGAGCAGTTCTTC,CASSLVGGGSYNEQFF
TRBV6-1,few,TRBJ2-7,-,TGTGCCAGCAAACCTACCGGGGCCCGAGGTGACGAGCAGTACTTC,CASKPTGARGDEQYF
TRBV6-1,many,TRBJ1-4,-,TGTGCCAGCGGAGGGTCGCCTAATGAAAAACTGTTTTTT,CASGGSPNEKLFF
TRBV5-8,few,TRBJ2-1,TRBD2,TGTGCCAGCAGCCCTGGGCGGACTAGCGGATACAATGAGCAGTTCTTC,CASSPGRTSGYNEQFF
TRBV20-1,once,TRBJ2-1,TRBD1,TGCAGTGCTAGAAAGGGACAGGGGCGCGATGAGCAGTTCTTC,CSARKGQGRDEQFF
TRBV3-1,many,TRBJ2-3,-,TGTGCCAGCAGCCAACTAGACAGGCGCACAGATACGCAGTATTTT,CASSQLDRRTDTQYF
TRBV12-3/TRBV12-4,-,TRBJ1-3,TRBD1,TGTGCCAGCAGGGCCGGGACAGCCTCTGGAAACACCATATATTTT,CASRAGTASGNTIYF
TRBV10-3,few,TRBJ2-7,-,TGTGCCATCAGGGCGGGATCCAGCTCCTACGAGCAGTACTTC,CAIRAGSSSYEQYF